This T cell receptor beta chain stems from a study of immune heterogeneity within non-small cell lung tumors. As for the study in general: The tumors comprised a handful of squamous cell carcinomas, approximately 10 non-squamous carcinomas and 1 not otherwise specified.

TCRs were amplified from approximately 600 ng gDNA of bulk tumor per sample. Biopsies, several per primary tumor and spaced far apart, were collected during surgery. The study cohort was described as untreated, and its members had newly diagnosed non-small cell lung cancer. They went on to have curative surgery. The donors were patients with newly diagnosed non-small cell lung cancer undergoing curative-intent surgery. The CDR3 runs to 13 residues. With 5 bases removed from V and 1 base from J, the gap between germline ends came to 8 bases. In germline, CDR1 is MGHDK, CDR2 SYGVNS. TCR beta CDR3 was amplified by multiplex PCR using 32 V and 13 J primers. TCRdb recomputed calls from the multiplex PCR reads with MiXCR, one row per CDR3 protein. This table has approximately 6,000 distinct CDR3 sequences, approximately 22% appearing once. Notes on this clonotype: Its specificity is not known.

Study results and caveats: Each patient's tumor sites shared recurring identical dominant CDR3 beta clonotypes, and individual sites also carried their own high-frequency clones. Largely different high-frequency T-cell receptor beta clonotypes were found between individual patients.

The source of this sequence is a female donor with non-small cell lung cancer. The sample consisted of lung tumor tissue. The genes are TRBV25-1 and TRBJ1-2; weak D call: TRBD1 (5 bases). The CDR3 loop is CASSSGYNYGYTF. For the CDR3, the DNA is TGTGCCAGCAGTTCAGGGTATAACTATGGCTACACCTTC.